The 9 T cell receptor beta chains given below trace back to one sample, sequenced in a study of T cell responses to AZD1222 COVID-19 vaccine. The data were produced by immunoSEQ multiplex PCR, yet TCRdb's version contains in-frame clones alone and is incomplete. The sample contains 190,000 or so clones, 85% to 90% of which appear only once. Sample: peripheral blood, taken 28 days after the second AZD1222 dose. The receptors stem from an adult who received the AZD1222 COVID-19 vaccine.

V gene TRBV9 combines with J gene TRBJ2-7; TRBD1 matches 12 bases. The V gene's germline CDR1 is SGDLS and CDR2 YYNGEE. There are 20 residues in the CDR3. Trimming cost V 0 bases and J 2 bases; bases outside gene matches: 15. The CDR3 nucleotides read TGTGCCAGCAGCGTAGGGGAGGGGACAGGGGGCTACGGTCCCCCCTACGAGCAGTACTTC. Translated, it gives CASSVGEGTGGYGPPYEQYF.

V usage is TRBV20-1 and J usage is TRBJ1-2; TRBD1 might be the D (6 bases). The CDR3 loop spans 13 amino acids. CDR1 is DFQATT, CDR2 SNEGSKA, per germline (reference sequence). Trimming cost V 3 bases and J 4 bases, with 12 bases left between them. CDR3 sequence (DNA): TGCAGTGCTAGTAAGGGGGGCGGCTATGGCTACACCTTC. Translated, it gives CSASKGGGYGYTF.

The chain links TRBV7-3 to TRBJ2-1; 7 bases are a match to TRBD1. Germline V lookup: CDR1 SGHTA, CDR2 FQGTGA. Trimming at V came to 6 bases and at J to 0 bases, leaving 5 bases not matched to a gene. This CDR3 contains 15 residues. The chain's CDR3 is CASSLDRSSYNEQFF. CDR3 coding DNA: TGTGCCAGCAGTTTGGACAGGAGCTCCTACAATGAGCAGTTCTTC.

As concerns this clone: In the same sample, other DNA sequences code for this CDR3. The chain couples TRBV7-3 to TRBJ2-5; 7 bases align to TRBD2. V trimming: 5 bases; J trimming: 3 bases; junction bases outside the gene matches: 3. Germline CDR1 is SGHTA and CDR2 is FQGTGA. The CDR3 is 13 amino acids. CDR3 nucleotide sequence: TGTGCCAGCAGCCCCGGGACTAAAGAGACCCAGTACTTC. Its translation: CASSPGTKETQYF.

This clone was seen a handful of times. The chain uses TRBV28 and TRBJ2-7, with D unresolved. CDR3 size: 11 residues. CDR1 and CDR2 (germline): MDHEN, SYDVKM. The V end lost 4 bases, the J end lost 6 bases, and 7 bases lay between the germline ends. CDR3 loop: CASSSRTEQYF. DNA of the CDR3: TGTGCCAGCAGTTCTCGGACCGAGCAGTACTTC.

The J gene is TRBJ2-7, the V gene TRBV28, with 8 bases matching TRBD2. The CDR3 is 14 residues long. Germline lookup yields CDR1 MDHEN and CDR2 SYDVKM. The V segment lost 7 bases and the J segment 5 bases; nucleotides outside the gene matches: 10. This CDR3 is CASITSGRRNEQYF. CDR3 nucleotides: TGTGCCAGCATCACCAGCGGGAGAAGGAACGAGCAGTACTTC.

The rearrangement joins TRBV7-9 to TRBJ2-2; D is unclear. This CDR3 is 15 amino acids long. The germline CDR1 and CDR2 sequences are SEHNR and FQNEAQ (reference sequence). Trimming took 5 bases from V and 5 from J, leaving 15 bases between them. The CDR3 region is CASSSGEGRTGELFF. The CDR3 DNA reads as TGTGCCAGCAGCAGTGGCGAAGGGCGGACCGGGGAGCTGTTTTTT.

J is TRBJ2-7 and V is TRBV4-3; 10 bases align to TRBD1. The CDR3 loop spans 15 amino acids. The junction had 5 bases not matched to a gene; V was cut back by 1 base and J by 5 bases. Germline V gene lookup returns CDR1 LGHNA and CDR2 YSLEER. As DNA, the CDR3 is TGCGCCAGCAGCCAAGTTTGGGACAGGGGCGACGAGCAGTACTTC. Amino acids: CASSQVWDRGDEQYF.

J is TRBJ2-3 and V is TRBV9; 15 bases are shared with TRBD2. In germline, CDR1 is SGDLS, CDR2 YYNGEE. CDR3 length: 17 amino acids. V was clipped by 3 bases and J by 0 bases; unmatched bases: 2. The CDR3 here is CASSAGTSGRSTDTQYF. The CDR3 bases are TGTGCCAGCAGCGCGGGGACTAGCGGGAGGAGCACAGATACGCAGTATTTT.